The table lists the clone carrying this T cell receptor (beta chain) with a few counts. The antigen remains unidentified. The data belong to a study of T-cell memory formation after mild COVID-19. Overall study: TCR clusters were largely donor specific. Study-wide points: Contracting CD4+ clones were located mainly in CM and EM, and CD8+ clones in EMRA. Still unconfirmed is whether the second-wave clones peaking on day 37 recognized SARS-CoV-2.

Each CDR3 protein gets one entry after TCRdb re-called the 5' RACE reads with MiXCR. Of about 350,000 distinct CDR3 sequences in the sample, under 25% were seen once. V was trimmed by 6 bases and J by 7 bases, leaving 11 bases between them. Germline V CDR1 and CDR2: DFQATT, SNEGSKA (reference sequence). The length of the CDR3 is 11 residues. The sequence was collected from a man aged 18 to 29 who had mild COVID-19 (a few samples of this study predate the infection). Cell type and time point are not known. Sequencing was carried out using PBMCs or a T cell subset sorted from them (not recorded which). The V gene is TRBV20-1, the J gene TRBJ2-3; no definite D call. CDR3 sequence: CSAADRHTQYF. In DNA, the CDR3 is TGCAGTGCCGCAGACCGACATACGCAGTATTTT.